One and the same sample provided the 20 T cell receptor beta chains below, sequenced in a study of T cells in Graves' hyperthyroidism and ophthalmopathy. TCR beta CDR3 sequences were amplified from RNA transcripts. First-round RT-PCR targeting the TCR CDR3 was performed with the HTBI primer set. TCRdb re-analysed the multiplex PCR reads in MiXCR, keeping a single row per CDR3 protein. The repertoire has about 570,000 distinct CDR3 sequences, around 45% of them found once; the top ten carry around 20%. Sequenced: peripheral blood or thyroid tissue (not recorded which). All receptors derive from an adult woman with Graves' disease, either hyperthyroidism or ophthalmopathy (not recorded which).

J is TRBJ1-2 and V is TRBV9; D is possibly TRBD1 (5 bases). Deletions cut 3 bases from V and 10 bases from J, with 16 bases between. The CDR3 is made up of 13 amino acids. Germline CDR1 reads SGDLS; CDR2 reads YYNGEE. As DNA, the CDR3 is TGTGCCAGCAGCGGATCCCGGGACGGGTCCTACACCTTC. It yields the protein CASSGSRDGSYTF.

The rearrangement joins TRBV7-8 to TRBJ2-5; D is unresolved. CDR3 length: 13 residues. Germline values: CDR1 SGHVS, CDR2 FQNEAQ. V was clipped by 5 bases and J by 7 bases, with 14 bases between them. The CDR3 sequence is CASSPPTSGTQYF. CDR3 in DNA: TGTGCCAGCAGCCCGCCAACTTCGGGGACCCAGTACTTC.

On this clonotype: One end of the junction varies from germline; a read error may be responsible. The chain combines TRBV9 with TRBJ1-3; TRBD1 matches 7 bases. There are 15 residues in the CDR3. CDR1 SGDLS and CDR2 YYNGEE come from the germline V gene. In nucleotides, the CDR3 is TGTGCCAACAGCGTACAGGGGTCGATTGGAAACACCATATATTTT. This translates into CANSVQGSIGNTIYF.

This clonotype was seen at least ten times. This sequence joins TRBV9 and TRBJ2-7; TRBD1 agrees at 10 bases. V was pared by 0 bases and J by 1 base, with 4 bases of the junction left unmatched. CDR1 SGDLS and CDR2 YYNGEE come from the germline V gene. The CDR3 has 16 residues. The CDR3 sequence is CASSVGTGQGSYEQYF. The CDR3 coding sequence is TGTGCCAGCAGCGTAGGAACGGGACAGGGGTCCTACGAGCAGTACTTC. Combining the CDR3 with reference TRBV9 and TRBJ2-7 gives the whole variable domain DSGVTQTPKHLITATGQRVTLRCSPRSGDLSVYWYQQSLDQGLQFLIQYYNGEERAKGNILERFSAQQFPDLHSELNLSSLELGDSALYFCASSVGTGQGSYEQYFGPGTRLTVT.

This clonotype was observed a handful of times. This chain links TRBV30 with TRBJ1-1; 9 bases match TRBD1. Germline V lookup: CDR1 GTSNPN, CDR2 SVGIG (reference sequence). This CDR3 region has 16 residues. V dropped 3 bases and J dropped 3; count of bases not matched to a gene: 11. CDR3 residues: CAWSAGEGQGHTEAFF. The CDR3 DNA sequence: TGTGCCTGGAGCGCTGGGGAGGGACAGGGCCACACTGAAGCTTTCTTT.

Many counts were recorded for this clonotype. V and J are TRBV7-9 and TRBJ2-6; 8 bases align to TRBD2. In germline, CDR1 is SEHNR, CDR2 FQNEAQ (reference sequence). After removal of 5 bases from V and 2 bases from J, the junction contained 8 bases not matched to a gene. The CDR3 is 17 amino acids. CDR3 amino acids: CASSRPDSGTGANVLTF. DNA for the CDR3: TGTGCCAGCAGCCGACCAGATAGCGGGACTGGGGCCAACGTCCTGACTTTC.

The table lists this clonotype with many counts. This chain joins TRBV12-3 or TRBV12-4 and TRBJ2-5; D is undetermined. The V and J ends lost 5 bases and 6 bases respectively, with 10 bases between them. The CDR3 is 12 amino acids. For the CDR3, the DNA is TGTGCCAGCAGTGAAGCGCGACAGACCCAGTACTTC. Protein sequence: CASSEARQTQYF.

The chain couples TRBV20-1 to TRBJ1-1; D perhaps matches TRBD1 (6 bases). The CDR3 totals 10 residues. Looked up from germline, CDR1 is DFQATT and CDR2 is SNEGSKA (reference sequence). This CDR3 reads CGTGKTEAFF. In DNA, the CDR3 is TGCGGCACAGGGAAGACTGAAGCTTTCTTT.

The genes are TRBV29-1 and TRBJ1-1, with D hard to call. V was pared by 7 bases and J by 3 bases, with 6 bases between. CDR1 and CDR2 from the germline V gene are SQVTM and ANQGSEA. The CDR3 has 10 amino acids. The CDR3 spells CSALDTEAFF. CDR3 bases: TGCAGCGCCTTGGACACTGAAGCTTTCTTT.

The chain joins TRBV10-3 to TRBJ1-6, with D unresolved. The CDR3 has 15 amino acids. From germline, CDR1 is ENHRY and CDR2 SYGVKD. Trimming pared 11 bases from V and 7 bases from J, leaving 21 bases between. CDR3 DNA sequence: TGTGCCTCAACGAAGGCCGGGCAGAACAATTCACCCCTCCACTTT. Translated: CASTKAGQNNSPLHF.

This clonotype was seen repeatedly, ten times or more. The genes are TRBV12-3 or TRBV12-4 and TRBJ2-5, with a tentative D call TRBD1 (6 bases). The V end lost 3 bases, the J end lost 5 bases, and 13 bases lay between the germline ends. The CDR3 has 14 residues. This chain's CDR3 is CASSLGQGLETQYF. CDR3 bases: TGTGCCAGCAGTTTGGGACAAGGGTTGGAGACCCAGTACTTC.

The chain carries TRBV7-6 and TRBJ2-2; D is unresolved. The CDR3 length is 16 residues. Germline CDR1 SGHVS, CDR2 FNYEAQ. Trimming removed 4 bases at V and 2 bases at J, with 14 bases between. The CDR3 coding sequence is TGTGCCAGCAGCTCCGCCGGGCGCGGCAACACCGGGGAGCTGTTTTTT. Protein: CASSSAGRGNTGELFF.

The rearrangement uses TRBV7-3 and TRBJ1-5, with TRBD1 as a possible D gene (5 bases). V was trimmed by 0 bases and J by 12 bases, leaving 15 bases between them. The CDR3 contains 14 residues. Per the germline V gene, CDR1 is SGHTA and CDR2 is FQGTGA. This CDR3 is CASSLTGTSKVQHF. For the CDR3, the DNA is TGTGCCAGCAGCTTAACGGGGACTAGCAAGGTCCAGCATTTT.

This clonotype showed up many times. This rearrangement joins TRBV20-1 to TRBJ2-5; D might be TRBD2 (5 bases). V lost 3 bases and J 9 bases, leaving 26 bases between the germline ends. CDR3 length equals 16 residues. Per the germline V gene, CDR1 is DFQATT and CDR2 is SNEGSKA (reference sequence). CDR3: CSASSAELHSNQPQYF. The CDR3 DNA reads as TGCAGTGCTAGTAGCGCAGAGTTACATAGCAATCAGCCCCAGTACTTC.

This clonotype was seen repeatedly, ten times or more. This chain uses TRBV20-1 with TRBJ1-1; D is unresolved. Germline values: CDR1 DFQATT, CDR2 SNEGSKA (reference sequence). V was clipped by 0 bases and J by 1 base, with 9 bases between them. The length of the CDR3 is 14 residues. As DNA, the CDR3 is TGCAGTGCTAGAGATCGACGGAGGAACACTGAAGCTTTCTTT. Its translation is CSARDRRRNTEAFF.

The rearrangement uses TRBV7-2 and TRBJ2-5, with 8 bases lining up with TRBD1. Germline V lookup: CDR1 SGHTA, CDR2 FQGNSA. V lost 5 bases, J lost 5 bases, and 13 bases stayed unmatched. This CDR3 is 16 amino acids long. The CDR3 DNA reads as TGTGCCAGCAGCCAAAGGAGCAGGGGGCAGAGGGAGACCCAGTACTTC. This encodes CASSQRSRGQRETQYF. Full variable domain (rest looked up from reference TRBV7-2 and TRBJ2-5): GAGVSQSPSNKVTEKGKDVELRCDPISGHTALYWYRQSLGQGLEFLIYFQGNSAPDKSGLPSDRFSAERTGGSVSTLTIQRTQQEDSAVYLCASSQRSRGQRETQYFGPGTRLLVL.

The J gene is TRBJ1-6, the V gene TRBV11-2; D ambiguous. The V and J ends lost 5 bases and 5 bases respectively, with 13 bases between them. Germline V gene data show CDR1 as SGHAT and CDR2 as FQNNGV. The CDR3 extends over 15 amino acids. The chain's CDR3 is CASSATRNNNSPLHF. The CDR3 DNA reads TGTGCCAGCAGCGCGACAAGGAATAATAATTCACCCCTCCACTTT.

In this sample, this clonotype turned up many times. V is TRBV11-2 and J is TRBJ2-7; D remains ambiguous. CDR3 size: 11 residues. The germline V and J ends were trimmed by 3 bases and 7 bases, with 7 bases remaining between them. Per germline, CDR1 SGHAT and CDR2 FQNNGV. The CDR3 region has the DNA TGTGCCAGCAGCTTTACCAGGGAGCAGTACTTC. Translated, it gives CASSFTREQYF.

For this clonotype: The junction departs from the called germline gene at one end, perhaps through a read error. The J gene is TRBJ2-7, the V gene TRBV25-1; TRBD1 agrees at 9 bases. Germline V CDR1 and CDR2: MGHDK, SYGVNS. CDR3 length: 13 amino acids. The CDR3 coding sequence is TGTGCCAGCAGTAACAGGGGGCCCTACGGGCAGCACTTC. This translates into CASSNRGPYGQHF.

The gene calls are TRBV10-2 and TRBJ2-5; 7 nucleotides align to TRBD1. The CDR3 is 15 amino acids. Germline values: CDR1 WSHSY, CDR2 SAAADI. Trimming removed 4 bases from V and 5 bases from J; junction bases left unmatched: 10. The CDR3 is CASSVQGQGMETQYF. CDR3 nucleotides: TGCGCCAGCAGTGTACAGGGGCAAGGAATGGAGACCCAGTACTTC.